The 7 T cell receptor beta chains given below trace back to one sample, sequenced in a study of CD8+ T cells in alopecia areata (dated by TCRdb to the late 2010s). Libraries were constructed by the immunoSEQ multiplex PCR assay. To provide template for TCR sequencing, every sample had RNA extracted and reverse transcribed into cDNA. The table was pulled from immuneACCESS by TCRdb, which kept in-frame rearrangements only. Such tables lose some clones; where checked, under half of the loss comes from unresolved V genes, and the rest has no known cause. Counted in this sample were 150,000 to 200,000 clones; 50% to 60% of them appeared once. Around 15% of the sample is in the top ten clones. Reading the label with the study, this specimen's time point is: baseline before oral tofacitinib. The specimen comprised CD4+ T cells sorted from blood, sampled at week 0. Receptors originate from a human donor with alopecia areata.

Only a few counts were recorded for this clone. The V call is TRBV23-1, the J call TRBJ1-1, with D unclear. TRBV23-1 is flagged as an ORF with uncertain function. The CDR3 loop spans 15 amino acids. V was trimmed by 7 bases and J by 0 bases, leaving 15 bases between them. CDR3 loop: CASTPRADMNTEAFF. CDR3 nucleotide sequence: TGCGCCAGCACTCCGCGGGCCGACATGAACACTGAAGCTTTCTTT.

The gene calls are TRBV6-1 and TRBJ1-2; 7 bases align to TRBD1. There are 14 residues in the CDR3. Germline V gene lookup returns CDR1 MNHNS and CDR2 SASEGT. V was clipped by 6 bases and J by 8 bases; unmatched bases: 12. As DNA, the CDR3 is TGTGCCAGCAGACGACAGGGAGAAAGTGAGGGCTACACCTTC. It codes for CASRRQGESEGYTF.

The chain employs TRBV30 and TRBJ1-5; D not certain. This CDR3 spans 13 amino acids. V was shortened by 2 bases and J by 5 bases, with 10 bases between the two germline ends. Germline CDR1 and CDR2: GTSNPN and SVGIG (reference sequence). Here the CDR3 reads CAWSRDFDQPQHF. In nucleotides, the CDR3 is TGTGCCTGGAGTCGGGATTTCGATCAGCCCCAGCATTTT.

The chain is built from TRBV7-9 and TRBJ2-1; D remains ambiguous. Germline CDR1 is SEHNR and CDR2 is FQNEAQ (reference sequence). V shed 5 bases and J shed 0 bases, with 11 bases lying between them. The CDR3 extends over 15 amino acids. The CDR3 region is CASSPSLISYNEQFF. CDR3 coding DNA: TGTGCCAGCAGCCCAAGTCTTATCTCCTACAATGAGCAGTTCTTC.

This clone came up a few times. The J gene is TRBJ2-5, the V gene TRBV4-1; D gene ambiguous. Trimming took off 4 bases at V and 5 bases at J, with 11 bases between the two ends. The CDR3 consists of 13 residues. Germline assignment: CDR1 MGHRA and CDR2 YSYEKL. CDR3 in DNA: TGCGCCAGCAGCCTCGTGGCAGGCGAGACCCAGTACTTC. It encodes CASSLVAGETQYF.

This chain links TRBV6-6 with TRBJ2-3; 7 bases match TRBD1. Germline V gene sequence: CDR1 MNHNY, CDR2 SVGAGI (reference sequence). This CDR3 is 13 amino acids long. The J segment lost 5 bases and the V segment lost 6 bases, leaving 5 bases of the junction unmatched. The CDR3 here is CASRSHRGDTQYF. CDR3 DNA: TGTGCCAGCAGGTCACACAGGGGAGATACGCAGTATTTT.

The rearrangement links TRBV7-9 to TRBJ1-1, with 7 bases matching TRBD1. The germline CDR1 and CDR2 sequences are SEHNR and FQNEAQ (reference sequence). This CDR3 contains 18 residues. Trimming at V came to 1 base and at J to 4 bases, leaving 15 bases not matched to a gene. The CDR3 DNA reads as TGTGCCAGCAGCTTAGGGATACTCAGGACAGGTCACGGCACTGAAGCTTTCTTT. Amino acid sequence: CASSLGILRTGHGTEAFF.